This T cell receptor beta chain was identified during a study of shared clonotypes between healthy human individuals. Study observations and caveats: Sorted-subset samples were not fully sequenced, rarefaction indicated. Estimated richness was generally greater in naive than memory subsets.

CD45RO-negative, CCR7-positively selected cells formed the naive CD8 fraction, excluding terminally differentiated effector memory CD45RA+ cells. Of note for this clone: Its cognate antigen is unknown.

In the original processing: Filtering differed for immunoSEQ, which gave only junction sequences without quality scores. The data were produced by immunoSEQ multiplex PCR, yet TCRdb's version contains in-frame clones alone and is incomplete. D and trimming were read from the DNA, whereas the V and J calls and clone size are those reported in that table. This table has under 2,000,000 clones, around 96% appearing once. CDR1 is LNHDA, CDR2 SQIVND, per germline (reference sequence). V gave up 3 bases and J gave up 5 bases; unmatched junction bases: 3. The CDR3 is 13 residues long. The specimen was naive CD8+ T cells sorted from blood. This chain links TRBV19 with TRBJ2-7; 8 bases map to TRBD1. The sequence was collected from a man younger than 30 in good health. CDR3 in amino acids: CASSMGTGNEQYF. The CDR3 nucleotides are TGTGCCAGTAGTATGGGGACAGGTAACGAGCAGTACTTC.